The next 6 T cell receptor beta chains were all read from a single sample in a study of shared clonotypes between healthy human individuals. Profiled with immunoSEQ multiplex PCR; TCRdb holds only in-frame clones, not every one. The sample consists of 2 million to 2.5 million clones, approximately 93% of them appearing once. Sequences were obtained from naive CD4+ T cells from PBMCs. Regarding subset: CD45RA+ positively selected. The receptors were sampled from a young man in good health. Some clones in this sample may be carry-over from other donors' samples.

The chain couples TRBV5-4 to TRBJ1-4; no clear D. V lost 0 bases and J lost 6, with 6 bases in between. Looked up from germline, CDR1 is SGHNT and CDR2 is YYREEE (reference sequence). The CDR3 has 13 residues. The CDR3 protein is CASSLAQDEKLFF. For the CDR3, the DNA is TGTGCCAGCAGCTTGGCCCAAGATGAAAAACTGTTTTTT.

This chain links TRBV29-1 with TRBJ2-1; D not certain. Germline CDR1 SQVTM, CDR2 ANQGSEA. CDR3 length: 11 residues. V was cut by 7 bases and J by 10 bases, with 14 bases left in between. For the CDR3, the DNA is TGCAGCGCGGCGGAGATTCGGGAGCAGTTCTTC. As protein: CSAAEIREQFF.

A single count supports this clone. The V gene is TRBV7-3, the J gene TRBJ2-2, with a tentative D call TRBD2 (6 bases). In germline, CDR1 is SGHTA, CDR2 FQGTGA. This CDR3 spans 16 amino acids. The V and J ends lost 2 bases and 4 bases respectively, with 14 bases between them. CDR3 loop: CASSLSAGLGTGELFF. CDR3 coding DNA: TGTGCCAGCAGCTTATCAGCGGGCTTAGGCACCGGGGAGCTGTTTTTT. Using reference TRBV7-3 and TRBJ2-2 for the parts outside the CDR3, the full variable domain is GAGVSQTPSNKVTEKGKYVELRCDPISGHTALYWYRQSLGQGPEFLIYFQGTGAADDSGLPNDRFFAVRPEGSVSTLKIQRTERGDSAVYLCASSLSAGLGTGELFFGEGSRLTVL.

The genes are TRBV28 and TRBJ2-1, with TRBD2 matching 8 bases. The CDR3 consists of 14 residues. With V trimmed by 2 bases and J by 9 bases, 6 bases remained unmatched. Per germline, CDR1 MDHEN and CDR2 SYDVKM. CDR3 DNA sequence: TGTGCCAGCAGTTTAAGCAGCGGGAGCGTTGAGCAGTTCTTC. Its translation is CASSLSSGSVEQFF.

The table lists this clone with a count of one. V gene TRBV28 combines with J gene TRBJ1-1; no firm D call. The ends were cut back, 4 bases at V and 4 bases at J, with 10 bases in the middle. This CDR3 comprises 13 residues. CDR1 and CDR2 (germline): MDHEN, SYDVKM. The CDR3: CASSYLRSTEAFF. The CDR3 nucleotides read TGTGCCAGCAGTTACCTGAGGAGCACTGAAGCTTTCTTT.

This clone was observed once. The V call is TRBV5-5, the J call TRBJ2-7; D possibly matches TRBD1 or TRBD2 (6 bases each). This CDR3 is built from 13 residues. The V gene lost 4 bases and the J gene lost 0 bases, with 8 bases spanning the gap. The germline V gene encodes CDR1 SGHKS and CDR2 YYEKEE (reference sequence). The CDR3 DNA follows: TGTGCCAGCAGCCGGGGGCACTCCTACGAGCAGTACTTC. Its protein product is CASSRGHSYEQYF. Full variable domain (missing parts from reference TRBV5-5 and TRBJ2-7): DAGVTQSPTHLIKTRGQQVTLRCSPISGHKSVSWYQQVLGQGPQFIFQYYEKEERGRGNFPDRFSARQFPNYSSELNVNALLLGDSALYLCASSRGHSYEQYFGPGTRLTVT.